This TCR beta chain was found in a study of cytomegalovirus exposure and HLA in healthy donors. The germline gives CDR1 SGHNT, CDR2 YYREEE (reference sequence). V shed 4 bases and J shed 7 bases, with 15 bases lying between them. This CDR3 region has 14 residues. Primers: 60 Vbeta forward and 13 Jbeta reverse. Data came from immunoSEQ multiplex PCR; TCRdb stores just in-frame clones and leaves some out. The sample has about 150,000 clones, roughly 80% seen once. Healthy bone marrow donors made up the cohort. The chain uses TRBV5-4 and TRBJ1-3; TRBD1 is a possible D gene (5 bases). The receptor comes from a woman younger than 45 in good health and CMV-seronegative. The source material was PBMCs. The CDR3 DNA reads as TGTGCCAGCAGCATTATGGGGCCCTATAACACCATATATTTT. It is translated as CASSIMGPYNTIYF.